What follows are 20 T cell receptor beta chains derived from one specimen sequenced in a study of T cells in Graves' hyperthyroidism and ophthalmopathy. RNA transcripts yielded amplified TCR beta CDR3 regions. RT-PCR in the first round (using the HTBI primer set) targeted the TCR CDR3. TCRdb used MiXCR to reprocess the multiplex PCR reads, holding one entry per CDR3 protein. The sample records around 280,000 distinct CDR3 sequences, roughly 13% being singletons. The material sequenced was blood. The receptors derive from a woman aged 40 to 49 with Graves' hyperthyroidism.

This clonotype was observed many times. The chain couples TRBV11-1 to TRBJ2-7; no reliable D call. Germline-derived CDR1 and CDR2 are SGHAT and FQDESV (reference sequence). V shed 8 bases and J shed 2 bases, with 10 bases lying between them. The CDR3 extends over 12 amino acids. For the CDR3, the DNA is TGTGCCAGCGCCTCCAATGCCTACGAGCAGTACTTC. This gives the protein CASASNAYEQYF.

This clonotype was counted many times. The V gene is TRBV5-1, the J gene TRBJ1-2; D is perhaps TRBD1 (5 bases). Germline CDR1 reads SGHRS; CDR2 reads YFSETQ. This CDR3 spans 13 amino acids. Trimming removed 0 bases at V and 2 bases at J, with 5 bases between. The CDR3 coding sequence is TGCGCCAGCAGCTTGGGGACAAACTATGGCTACACCTTC. Residues: CASSLGTNYGYTF.

Many counts were recorded for this clonotype. The chain carries TRBV11-2 and TRBJ1-1; D perhaps matches TRBD1 (5 bases). The V gene lost 1 base and the J gene lost 7 bases, with 10 bases spanning the gap. The germline V gene has CDR1 SGHAT and CDR2 FQNNGV. This CDR3 is built from 13 residues. CDR3 coding DNA: TGTGCCAGCAGCTTAGCTGGGACCTATGAAGCTTTCTTT. Encoded protein: CASSLAGTYEAFF.

This clonotype was observed many times. The J gene is TRBJ1-1, the V gene TRBV28; no clear D gene. This CDR3 has 13 amino acids. The V end was cut by 9 bases, the J end by 1 base, with 12 bases between. Germline-derived CDR1 and CDR2 are MDHEN and SYDVKM. Written as DNA, the CDR3 is TGTGCCAGTACGGACCCGGGGAACACTGAAGCTTTCTTT. It encodes CASTDPGNTEAFF.

Only one count was recorded for this clonotype. A much larger clone differs from this one at a single base, so this may be a read error. The chain recombines TRBV7-2 with TRBJ2-7; 7 nucleotides line up with TRBD2. J gave up 6 bases and V 7 bases, and 30 bases lay outside the gene matches. Germline V gives CDR1 SGHTA, CDR2 FQGNSA. The CDR3 has 20 residues. CDR3 protein: CASTDSGRRNSGTNRREQYF. The CDR3 coding sequence is TGTGCCAGCACCGATAGTGGTAGGAGGAATTCCGGGACTAACCGGCGCGAGCAGTACTTC.

The CDR3 sequence is CASRIQNMRSEKLFF. The CDR3 DNA sequence: TGTGCCAGCAGGATACAGAACATGCGTTCCGAAAAACTGTTTTTT. This sequence joins TRBV6-2 or TRBV6-3 and TRBJ1-4; unclear D gene. Germline loops: CDR1 MNHEY, CDR2 SVGEGT. The germline V and J ends were trimmed by 6 bases and 8 bases, with 19 bases remaining between them. This CDR3 is 15 amino acids long.

This clonotype was seen repeatedly, ten times or more. The chain has TRBV18 and TRBJ2-7; tentative D call: TRBD1 (5 bases). V lost 0 bases and J 9 bases, leaving 18 bases between the germline ends. The germline CDR1 and CDR2 sequences are KGHSH and LQKENI. CDR3 length: 15 residues. In DNA form, the CDR3 reads TGTGCCAGCTCACCACCGGTCGGCAGGGCGCTGGGGCAGTACTTC. Encoded protein: CASSPPVGRALGQYF.

J is TRBJ2-2 and V is TRBV11-2; D unclear. CDR1 is SGHAT, CDR2 FQNNGV, per germline. V lost 1 base and J lost 5, with 8 bases in between. The CDR3 length is 14 residues. This CDR3 is CASSLGWGTGELFF. CDR3 nucleotide sequence: TGTGCCAGCAGCTTAGGGTGGGGAACCGGGGAGCTGTTTTTT.

A word on this clonotype: A much larger clone differs by one base, so this may be a read error. The V and J genes are TRBV7-9 and TRBJ2-5; tentative D call: TRBD1 (6 bases). The CDR3 consists of 16 residues. Looked up from germline, CDR1 is SEHNR and CDR2 is FQNEAQ (reference sequence). DNA of the CDR3: TGTGCCAGCAGCGCCGGAGAACGGACAGCCCAAGAGAGCCAGTACTTC. Protein product: CASSAGERTAQESQYF.

This clonotype was counted at least ten times. V gene TRBV28 combines with J gene TRBJ1-6; no reliable D call. CDR1 is MDHEN, CDR2 SYDVKM, per germline. This CDR3 is 14 amino acids long. Trimming cost V 6 bases and J 7 bases, with 13 bases left between them. The CDR3 loop reads CASRIGEPNSPLHF. The CDR3 nucleotides read TGTGCCAGCAGGATCGGGGAGCCAAATTCACCCCTCCACTTT.

This clonotype has only a few counts. The V call is TRBV6-2 or TRBV6-3, the J call TRBJ2-1; 9 nucleotides align to TRBD1. The CDR3 extends over 15 amino acids. CDR1 and CDR2 (germline): MNHEY, SVGEGT. Losses at the gene ends were 2 bases for V and 9 bases for J; bases not matched to a gene: 8. CDR3 loop: CASSYGTGKGFEQFF. The CDR3 DNA reads TGTGCCAGCAGTTACGGGACAGGGAAGGGGTTTGAGCAGTTCTTC.

This clonotype was seen at least ten times. The rearrangement links TRBV5-5 to TRBJ2-2; no clear D. V was cut by 1 base and J by 3 bases, with 10 bases left in between. This CDR3 contains 15 residues. CDR1 is SGHKS and CDR2 is YYEKEE in the germline V gene (reference sequence). The CDR3 here is CASSLSPAYTGELFF. The CDR3 nucleotides read TGTGCCAGCAGCTTGTCCCCAGCGTACACCGGGGAGCTGTTTTTT.

This clonotype was observed many times. The chain has TRBV7-8 and TRBJ2-5; D gene unclear. The CDR3 extends over 14 amino acids. Between the trimmed V and J ends, which lost 1 base and 1 base, there was a span of 7 bases. Germline loops: CDR1 SGHVS, CDR2 FQNEAQ. As DNA, the CDR3 is TGTGCCAGCAGCTTAGGCAGACGCCAAGAGACCCAGTACTTC. It codes for CASSLGRRQETQYF.

This clonotype was picked up many times. This chain links TRBV12-5 with TRBJ1-5; possible D gene TRBD1, 5 bases. From germline, CDR1 is LGHNT and CDR2 FRNRAP. Between the trimmed V and J ends, which lost 5 bases and 7 bases, there was a span of 21 bases. The CDR3 is 16 amino acids. The CDR3 nucleotides read TGTGCTAGTGGTCCCCCTTTGAGCGGCACAGGACAGCCCCAGCATTTT. It encodes CASGPPLSGTGQPQHF.

Of note for this clonotype: Relative to the germline gene, one junction end is altered; a read error may explain this. This chain links TRBV6-1 with TRBJ2-5; D unresolved. CDR1 MNHNS and CDR2 SASEGT come from the germline V gene. This CDR3 has 12 residues. CDR3 DNA: TGTGCCAGCAGGGAAGTCCAAGAGACCCAGTACTTC. As protein: CASREVQETQYF.

This clonotype showed up just a few times. The rearrangement uses TRBV28 and TRBJ1-1, with 7 bases fitting TRBD1. This CDR3 spans 14 amino acids. The J segment lost 4 bases and the V segment lost 5 bases, leaving 7 bases of the junction unmatched. CDR1 and CDR2 from the germline V gene are MDHEN and SYDVKM. The DNA for the CDR3 is TGTGCCAGCAGTGAATCCGACAGGGCCACTGAAGCTTTCTTT. Protein sequence: CASSESDRATEAFF.

This clonotype showed up many times. CDR3 coding DNA: TGTGCCAGCAGCGCCGGTGGGGCTCAGCCCCAGCATTTT. Translation: CASSAGGAQPQHF. The V gene is TRBV9, the J gene TRBJ1-5; D is perhaps TRBD1 (5 bases). This CDR3 comprises 13 residues. The germline V gene encodes CDR1 SGDLS and CDR2 YYNGEE. V shed 3 bases and J shed 6 bases, with 10 bases lying between them.

The chain carries TRBV19 and TRBJ2-5; D gene uncertain. Germline lookup yields CDR1 LNHDA and CDR2 SQIVND (reference sequence). This CDR3 comprises 13 residues. Trimming pared 5 bases from V and 2 bases from J, leaving 9 bases between. CDR3 loop: CASSPRRQETQYF. The CDR3 DNA is TGTGCCAGTAGTCCCAGAAGGCAAGAGACCCAGTACTTC.

At least ten counts were recorded for this clonotype. The chain recombines TRBV28 with TRBJ1-2; D call uncertain. V was pared by 4 bases and J by 7 bases, with 4 bases between. The CDR3 length is 10 residues. In germline, CDR1 is MDHEN, CDR2 SYDVKM. In DNA, the CDR3 is TGTGCCAGCAGTTCCGGTGGCTACACCTTC. Translation: CASSSGGYTF.

This clonotype was seen repeatedly, ten times or more. The CDR3 sequence: CASSGVLASPGLAGAYEQYF. DNA of the CDR3: TGTGCCAGCTCCGGGGTCCTCGCTTCGCCGGGACTAGCGGGTGCCTACGAGCAGTACTTC. This chain uses TRBV28 with TRBJ2-7; 12 bases line up with TRBD2. CDR3 size: 20 residues. V lost 8 bases to trimming and J lost 2 bases; unmatched junction nucleotides: 22. The germline gives CDR1 MDHEN, CDR2 SYDVKM.